A single sample gave rise to the 20 T cell receptor beta chains below, sequenced in a study of identical twins (dated by TCRdb to the mid-2010s). The receptor library was made with 5' RACE. These reads were obtained on an Illumina HiSeq 2000. The public reads were run again by TCRdb, first through fastp at Q25 and then through MiXCR, and only productive beta chains were kept. Rows are unified per CDR3 protein, each entry keeping the most common DNA and genes. The table for this sample lists around 290,000 distinct CDR3 sequences; over 8.5% of them were counted only once. Around 7.1% of the sample goes to the ten largest clones. This sample also appeared in a second study, on yellow fever vaccine responses in identical twins.

The specimen sequenced was CD8+ T cells sorted from blood. These receptors all stem from a woman under 30 in good health.

J is TRBJ2-5 and V is TRBV12-3 or TRBV12-4, with 9 bases matching TRBD2. The CDR3 runs to 14 residues. V was pared by 6 bases and J by 1 base, with 3 bases of the junction left unmatched. CDR3 in amino acids: CASSLTSGQETQYF. The CDR3, as DNA: TGTGCCAGCAGCCTGACTAGCGGCCAAGAGACCCAGTACTTC.

Ten or more counts support this clonotype. The chain combines TRBV29-1 with TRBJ2-7; 13 bases are a match to TRBD2. The CDR3 extends over 14 amino acids. Trimming at V came to 6 bases and at J to 5 bases, leaving 7 bases not matched to a gene. Per germline, CDR1 SQVTM and CDR2 ANQGSEA. CDR3 amino acids: CSVIGLAGVHEQYF. CDR3 DNA: TGCAGCGTCATCGGACTAGCGGGAGTACACGAGCAGTACTTC.

This clonotype has ten or more counts. V gene TRBV4-1 combines with J gene TRBJ2-3; 7 bases match TRBD2. In germline, CDR1 is MGHRA, CDR2 YSYEKL. This CDR3 is built from 13 residues. V shed 1 base, J shed 6 bases, and the junction held 1 base outside the gene matches. This CDR3 reads CASSQGGGDTQYF. DNA for the CDR3: TGCGCCAGCAGCCAAGGGGGGGGTGATACGCAGTATTTT.

Details on this clonotype: It may be a read error: a sequence one base away is much more abundant. The chain has TRBV24-1 and TRBJ2-1; D may correspond to TRBD1 or TRBD2 (5 bases each). Germline values: CDR1 KGHDR, CDR2 SFDVKD. The CDR3 loop spans 14 amino acids. The CDR3 sequence: CATSDSRDASEQSF. The CDR3 DNA is TGTGCCACCAGTGACTCCCGGGACGCGTCAGAGCAGTCCTTC.

The chain employs TRBV6-5 and TRBJ1-6; the match to TRBD1 covers 7 bases. V shed 4 bases and J 0 bases; nucleotides not matched to a gene: 3. CDR3 length equals 16 residues. Germline CDR1 is MNHEY and CDR2 is SVGAGI. The CDR3 protein is CASSFYRGSYNSPLHF. The CDR3 nucleotides are TGTGCCAGCAGTTTCTACAGGGGCTCCTATAATTCACCCCTCCACTTT.

The chain is built from TRBV20-1 and TRBJ1-4; D not resolved. Germline assignment: CDR1 DFQATT and CDR2 SNEGSKA (reference sequence). V shed 2 bases and J shed 0 bases, with 10 bases lying between them. The CDR3 consists of 15 residues. This CDR3 is CSARPRQATNEKLFF. CDR3 DNA sequence: TGCAGTGCTAGACCCCGACAAGCAACTAATGAAAAACTGTTTTTT.

This clonotype was seen repeatedly, ten times or more. This chain connects TRBV7-9 to TRBJ2-1; maybe TRBD1 (5 bases). Between the trimmed V and J ends, which lost 2 bases and 4 bases, there was a span of 9 bases. The germline V gene encodes CDR1 SEHNR and CDR2 FQNEAQ (reference sequence). This CDR3 has 14 amino acids. This CDR3 reads CASSLLQEYNEQFF. The CDR3 region has the DNA TGTGCCAGCAGCTTACTACAGGAATACAATGAGCAGTTCTTC.

This clonotype was seen repeatedly, ten times or more. J is TRBJ2-7 and V is TRBV5-1; 15 bases map to TRBD2. The CDR3 loop spans 16 amino acids. The trim removed 2 bases at V and 4 bases at J, leaving 4 bases unmatched. Germline V gene data show CDR1 as SGHRS and CDR2 as YFSETQ. The CDR3 is CASSFSGTSGRYEQYF. CDR3 DNA: TGCGCCAGCAGCTTTAGCGGGACTAGCGGGAGGTACGAGCAGTACTTC.

The V gene is TRBV19, the J gene TRBJ2-1; TRBD2 agrees at 8 bases. The CDR3 totals 13 residues. V lost 2 bases and J lost 7; bases outside the gene matches: 1. The germline V gene encodes CDR1 LNHDA and CDR2 SQIVND (reference sequence). CDR3 sequence (DNA): TGTGCCAGTAGTATATTAGCGGGAAATGAGCAGTTCTTC. Its protein product is CASSILAGNEQFF.

This clonotype was found many times. The genes are TRBV5-5 and TRBJ2-3; 7 bases agree with TRBD1. CDR3 length: 16 amino acids. The germline gives CDR1 SGHKS, CDR2 YYEKEE (reference sequence). The trim removed 1 base at V and 2 bases at J, leaving 7 bases unmatched. The CDR3 region is CASSLTDRSHTDTQYF. As DNA, the CDR3 is TGTGCCAGCAGCTTGACGGACAGGAGTCACACAGATACGCAGTATTTT. Based on the CDR3 plus reference TRBV5-5 and TRBJ2-3, the full variable domain is DAGVTQSPTHLIKTRGQQVTLRCSPISGHKSVSWYQQVLGQGPQFIFQYYEKEERGRGNFPDRFSARQFPNYSSELNVNALLLGDSALYLCASSLTDRSHTDTQYFGPGTRLTVL.

This clonotype was seen repeatedly, ten times or more. The V call is TRBV4-3, the J call TRBJ2-5; TRBD2 matches at 10 bases. Germline trimming cut 2 bases from V and 5 bases from J; bases unmatched to any gene: 2. The CDR3 covers 14 residues. Per the germline V gene, CDR1 is LGHNA and CDR2 is YSLEER. For the CDR3, the DNA is TGCGCCAGCAGCCAAATAGCGGGAGGTGAGACCCAGTACTTC. Translation gives CASSQIAGGETQYF.

This clonotype was counted many times. This chain connects TRBV5-4 to TRBJ2-7, with 7 bases fitting TRBD1. The germline CDR1 and CDR2 sequences are SGHNT and YYREEE (reference sequence). The V gene end was trimmed by 4 bases and the J gene end by 2 bases; junction bases not matched to a gene: 6. The CDR3 has 14 residues. In DNA form, the CDR3 reads TGTGCCAGCAGCAGCCGGGACAGCGCCTACGAGCAGTACTTC. Translation: CASSSRDSAYEQYF.

This clonotype was counted a few times. V and J are TRBV7-2 and TRBJ2-7, with a possible D match to TRBD2 (6 bases). The V gene's germline CDR1 is SGHTA and CDR2 FQGNSA. The V and J ends lost 5 bases and 0 bases respectively, with 11 bases between them. The CDR3 is made up of 14 amino acids. The DNA of the CDR3 is TGTGCCAGCAGCCCGGGGGATTACTCCTACGAGCAGTACTTC. Protein product: CASSPGDYSYEQYF.

The V call is TRBV5-4, the J call TRBJ2-1, with D unclear. CDR1 SGHNT and CDR2 YYREEE come from the germline V gene (reference sequence). CDR3 length: 11 amino acids. Trimming cost V 3 bases and J 10 bases, with 8 bases left between them. The CDR3 region is CASSSTREQFF. The CDR3 coding sequence is TGTGCCAGCAGCTCGACCCGGGAGCAGTTCTTC.

This clonotype turned up a few times. This chain connects TRBV7-8 to TRBJ2-2; D remains ambiguous. V was clipped by 2 bases and J by 4 bases, with 11 bases between them. This CDR3 is built from 15 residues. Germline-derived CDR1 and CDR2 are SGHVS and FQNEAQ. The CDR3: CASSLPHTSTGELFF. CDR3 DNA: TGTGCCAGCAGCTTACCACATACGAGCACCGGGGAGCTGTTTTTT.

CDR3: CASSPGQGAGNEQFF. The DNA of the CDR3 is TGTGCCAGCAGCCCCGGACAGGGGGCGGGAAATGAGCAGTTCTTC. The rearrangement uses TRBV7-6 and TRBJ2-1; 11 bases agree with TRBD1. From germline, CDR1 is SGHVS and CDR2 FNYEAQ. V lost 5 bases, J lost 7 bases, and 7 bases stayed unmatched. The CDR3 has 15 amino acids.

The sample holds many counts of this clonotype. This rearrangement joins TRBV11-1 to TRBJ2-7; tentatively, D is TRBD2 (5 bases). Trimming took 6 bases from V and 2 from J, leaving 11 bases between them. The length of the CDR3 is 13 residues. Germline values: CDR1 SGHAT, CDR2 FQDESV (reference sequence). In DNA, the CDR3 is TGTGCCAGCAGTTTTGGACTGCCCTACGAGCAGTACTTC. It encodes CASSFGLPYEQYF.

This clonotype occurred many times. V gene TRBV5-1 combines with J gene TRBJ2-7; 7 bases map to TRBD1. This CDR3 has 12 residues. J lost 6 bases, V lost 0 bases, and 0 bases had no gene match. CDR1 and CDR2 from the germline V gene are SGHRS and YFSETQ. CDR3 sequence reads: CASSLDRGEQYF. The CDR3 DNA is TGCGCCAGCAGCTTGGACAGGGGCGAGCAGTACTTC.

This clonotype was seen a handful of times. The V and J genes are TRBV7-4 and TRBJ1-1; D is uncertain. The germline CDR1 and CDR2 sequences are SGHVT and SQSDAQ. This CDR3 is built from 14 residues. The germline V and J ends were trimmed by 0 bases and 7 bases, with 12 bases remaining between them. CDR3 loop: CASSLAGRLDEAFF. The CDR3 DNA follows: TGTGCCAGCAGCTTAGCCGGTCGGCTCGATGAAGCTTTCTTT.

In its sample, this clonotype was seen many times. The genes are TRBV3-1 and TRBJ2-4, with TRBD2 identical over 14 bases. In germline, CDR1 is LGHDT, CDR2 YNNKEL (reference sequence). V shed 4 bases and J 0 bases; nucleotides not matched to a gene: 8. CDR3 length equals 19 residues. The CDR3 loop is CASSPRGLAGVLAKNIQYF. Written as DNA, the CDR3 is TGTGCCAGCAGCCCGAGGGGACTAGCGGGGGTACTAGCCAAAAACATTCAGTACTTC.